This T cell receptor (beta chain) was observed in a study of cytomegalovirus exposure and HLA in healthy donors. Study summary: Unique TCRs numbering 75 million to 95 million, obtained from HLA-typed donors, made up an early data release. Broader study findings: Per a prior analysis, the majority of TCR beta V segments were productive roughly 90% or roughly 30% of the time.

In the case of this clone: The antigen is unknown.

The PCR had 60 Vbeta and 13 Jbeta primers. Source study methods: Later work found tens of millions of unique TCR beta chains, with 9 million to 13 million shared. Assay used: immunoSEQ multiplex PCR; TCRdb lists only in-frame clones, some missing. The DNA gave D and trimming, while V, J and clone size come from that table. The sample consists of under 250,000 clones, approximately 85% of them appearing once. The CDR3 spans 11 residues. Germline CDR1 is DFQATT and CDR2 is SNEGSKA (reference sequence). With 1 base removed from V and 7 bases from J, the gap between germline ends came to 7 bases. The specimen was PBMCs. V gene TRBV20-1 combines with J gene TRBJ1-2; D uncertain. The sequence was collected from a woman between 45 and 65 years old in good health and CMV-seronegative. The CDR3 DNA reads as TGCAGTGCTAGAGGGGAGAGTGGCTACACCTTC. Translated, it gives CSARGESGYTF.